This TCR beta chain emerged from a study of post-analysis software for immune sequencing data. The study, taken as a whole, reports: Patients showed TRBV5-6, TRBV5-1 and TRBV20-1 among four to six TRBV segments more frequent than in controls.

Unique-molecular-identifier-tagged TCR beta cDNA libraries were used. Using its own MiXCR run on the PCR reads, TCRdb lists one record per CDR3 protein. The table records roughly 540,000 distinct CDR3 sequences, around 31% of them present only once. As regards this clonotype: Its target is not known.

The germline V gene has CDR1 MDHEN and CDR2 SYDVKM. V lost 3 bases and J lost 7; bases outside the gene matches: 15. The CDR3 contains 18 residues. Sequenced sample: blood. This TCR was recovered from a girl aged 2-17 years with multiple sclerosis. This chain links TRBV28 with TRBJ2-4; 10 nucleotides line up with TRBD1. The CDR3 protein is CASSLYWTGGSIGNIQYF. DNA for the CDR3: TGTGCCAGCAGTTTGTACTGGACAGGGGGTTCTATTGGGAACATTCAGTACTTC.